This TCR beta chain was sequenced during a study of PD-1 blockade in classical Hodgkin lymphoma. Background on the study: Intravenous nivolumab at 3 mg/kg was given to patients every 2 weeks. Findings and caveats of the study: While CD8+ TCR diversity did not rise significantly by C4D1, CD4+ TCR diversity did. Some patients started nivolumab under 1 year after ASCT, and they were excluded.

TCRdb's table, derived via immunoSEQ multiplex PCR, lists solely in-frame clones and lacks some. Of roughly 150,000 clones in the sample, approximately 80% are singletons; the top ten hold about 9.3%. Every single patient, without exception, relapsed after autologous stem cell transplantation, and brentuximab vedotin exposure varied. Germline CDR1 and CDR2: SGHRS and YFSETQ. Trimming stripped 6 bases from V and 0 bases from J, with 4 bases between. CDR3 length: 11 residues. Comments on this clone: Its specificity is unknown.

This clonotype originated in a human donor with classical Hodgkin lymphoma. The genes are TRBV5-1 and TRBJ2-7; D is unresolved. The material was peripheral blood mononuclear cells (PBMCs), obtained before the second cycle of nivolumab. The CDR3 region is CASTPSYEQYF. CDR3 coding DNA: TGCGCCAGCACCCCCTCCTACGAGCAGTACTTC.